The 18 T cell receptor beta chains presented below share a single source sample, sequenced in a study of CD8+CD57+ T cells in acquired aplastic anemia. Genomic DNA, serving as template, underwent TCR beta VDJ and CDR3 profiling. In TCRdb, the reads were re-called with MiXCR into one record per CDR3 protein. The sample records about 160,000 distinct CDR3 sequences, around half being singletons. All sequencing subjects had displayed CD8+CD57+ cell expansion on flow cytometry. Sequenced sample: sorted CD4+, CD8+, or CD8+CD57+ T cells (not recorded which) from PBMCs. The receptors here all came from a human donor with aplastic anemia.

Turning to this clonotype: One base away lies a much larger clone, so this may be a sequencing read error. The CDR3 end shows no conserved phenylalanine or tryptophan, and so a read error is likely. The chain recombines TRBV5-1 with TRBJ1-1, with a weak D call TRBD1 (6 bases). The germline CDR1 and CDR2 sequences are SGHRS and YFSETQ. CDR3 length equals 13 residues. Trimming removed 3 bases from V and 5 bases from J, with 11 bases in between. The CDR3 here is CASSSAGVTEAFI. CDR3 nucleotide sequence: TGCGCCAGCAGCTCAGCAGGGGTTACTGAAGCTTTCATT.

Here the CDR3 reads CASSYSIGALQNTEAFF. CDR3 bases: TGTGCCAGCAGTTACTCGATTGGGGCCCTACAGAACACTGAAGCTTTCTTT. The chain uses TRBV6-2 or TRBV6-3 and TRBJ1-1, with D perhaps TRBD1 (5 bases). The CDR3 has 17 amino acids. V dropped 0 bases and J dropped 1 base, with 15 bases sitting between them. CDR1 MNHEY and CDR2 SVGEGT come from the germline V gene.

This clonotype was observed many times. This chain connects TRBV2 to TRBJ1-5, with TRBD1 identical over 9 bases. From germline, CDR1 is SNHLY and CDR2 FYNNEI. The CDR3 has 15 residues. With V trimmed by 5 bases and J by 6 bases, 8 bases remained unmatched. Written as DNA, the CDR3 is TGTGCCAGCAGTTTAAGGGGACAGGGTTTTCAGCCCCAGCATTTT. Encoded protein: CASSLRGQGFQPQHF.

The chain links TRBV10-3 to TRBJ2-1; TRBD2 aligns across 11 bases. Trimming removed 5 bases from V and 9 bases from J; junction bases left unmatched: 12. Per the germline V gene, CDR1 is ENHRY and CDR2 is SYGVKD. The CDR3 runs to 16 residues. The CDR3 DNA is TGTGCCATCAGTCTCACGCCTAGCGGGGGGCAGGGTGAGCAGTTCTTC. Residues: CAISLTPSGGQGEQFF.

A note on this clonotype: The junction departs from the called germline gene at one end, perhaps through a read error. This rearrangement joins TRBV30 to TRBJ1-2; D might be TRBD1 (5 bases). Germline V gives CDR1 GTSNPN, CDR2 SVGIG (reference sequence). CDR3 length: 15 residues. The CDR3 spells CAWSVRGARSYGCTF. In nucleotides, the CDR3 is TGTGCCTGGAGTGTACGTGGGGCGCGGTCCTATGGCTGCACCTTC.

J is TRBJ2-3 and V is TRBV27, with 10 bases identical to TRBD2. From germline, CDR1 is MNHEY and CDR2 SMNVEV (reference sequence). This CDR3 has 15 amino acids. Trimming took 4 bases from V and 0 from J; bases not matched to a gene: 1. CDR3 region: CASSWGLASTDTQYF. The CDR3 bases are TGTGCCAGCAGTTGGGGACTAGCGAGCACAGATACGCAGTATTTT.

This clonotype appeared once. The chain couples TRBV29-1 to TRBJ2-2, with a tentative D call TRBD1 (5 bases). The germline CDR1 and CDR2 sequences are SQVTM and ANQGSEA. The CDR3 is 14 amino acids. Between the trimmed V and J ends, which lost 8 bases and 7 bases, there was a span of 20 bases. CDR3 DNA: TGCAGCACCCCCGGTGACAGACCTAACGGGGAGCTGTTTTTT. As protein: CSTPGDRPNGELFF.

The rearrangement uses TRBV24-1 and TRBJ2-5; 8 bases line up with TRBD1. V was clipped by 3 bases and J by 5 bases; unmatched bases: 7. The CDR3 sequence is 15 residues long. Germline CDR1 and CDR2: KGHDR and SFDVKD. The CDR3 DNA is TGTGCCACCAGTGATACGAGGCAGGGGGCTGAGACCCAGTACTTC. This translates into CATSDTRQGAETQYF.

This clonotype was counted ten times or more. This chain connects TRBV20-1 to TRBJ1-2; D not certain. Germline assignment: CDR1 DFQATT and CDR2 SNEGSKA (reference sequence). Trimming stripped 0 bases from V and 3 bases from J, with 8 bases between. The CDR3 contains 13 residues. CDR3 sequence: CSARDPRDYGYTF. The CDR3 DNA follows: TGCAGTGCTAGAGATCCCAGAGACTATGGCTACACCTTC.

The chain uses TRBV24-1 and TRBJ2-3, with 10 bases identical to TRBD2. CDR3 size: 14 residues. Germline CDR1 KGHDR, CDR2 SFDVKD. V shed 9 bases, J shed 5 bases, and the junction held 7 bases outside the gene matches. CDR3 amino acids: CATADRLAGDTQYF. Here the CDR3 DNA reads TGTGCCACCGCAGATAGACTAGCGGGAGATACGCAGTATTTT.

This chain connects TRBV10-3 to TRBJ2-7; D assignment may be TRBD1 or TRBD2 (5 bases each). Trimming stripped 1 base from V and 3 bases from J, with 13 bases between. CDR3 length: 15 amino acids. From germline, CDR1 is ENHRY and CDR2 SYGVKD. The CDR3 reads CAISEWSGLGYEQYF. The CDR3 DNA sequence: TGTGCCATCAGTGAGTGGTCGGGGCTCGGCTACGAGCAGTACTTC.

This clonotype has at least ten counts. The chain links TRBV25-1 to TRBJ1-1, with D maybe TRBD1 (6 bases). From germline, CDR1 is MGHDK and CDR2 SYGVNS. The CDR3 contains 16 residues. The V end lost 6 bases, the J end lost 5 bases, and 22 bases lay between the germline ends. CDR3 nucleotides: TGTGCCAGCAGACAAACAGGGTTCGGTCACGGGACTGAAGCTTTCTTT. Its protein product is CASRQTGFGHGTEAFF.

V is TRBV6-1 and J is TRBJ1-2; tentative D call: TRBD1 (5 bases). Germline lookup yields CDR1 MNHNS and CDR2 SASEGT. The CDR3 has 14 amino acids. V was clipped by 3 bases and J by 2 bases, with 10 bases between them. CDR3 region: CASSDVDRNYGYTF. CDR3 nucleotides: TGTGCCAGCAGTGATGTCGACAGAAACTATGGCTACACCTTC.

This clonotype has ten or more counts. This rearrangement joins TRBV2 to TRBJ2-3; no definite D call. The CDR3 runs to 10 residues. Per the germline V gene, CDR1 is SNHLY and CDR2 is FYNNEI. Deletions cut 7 bases from V and 6 bases from J, with 5 bases between. CDR3 sequence reads: CASNRDTQYF. The CDR3 DNA sequence: TGTGCCAGCAATCGGGATACGCAGTATTTT.

The chain has TRBV25-1 and TRBJ1-3; no firm D call. CDR1 is MGHDK, CDR2 SYGVNS, per germline. Between the trimmed V and J ends, which lost 11 bases and 0 bases, there was a span of 11 bases. There are 13 residues in the CDR3. CDR3 sequence (DNA): TGTGCCGTCCCGCAAATCTCTGGAAACACCATATATTTT. Amino acids: CAVPQISGNTIYF. Based on the CDR3 plus reference TRBV25-1 and TRBJ1-3, the full variable domain is EADIYQTPRYLVIGTGKKITLECSQTMGHDKMYWYQQDPGMELHLIHYSYGVNSTEKGDLSSESTVSRIRTEHFPLTLESARPSHTSQYLCAVPQISGNTIYFGEGSWLTVV.

The chain carries TRBV11-2 and TRBJ1-1; TRBD1 agrees at 8 bases. The CDR3 loop spans 14 amino acids. CDR1 and CDR2 from the germline V gene are SGHAT and FQNNGV. The junction had 6 bases not matched to a gene; V was cut back by 3 bases and J by 6 bases. In nucleotides, the CDR3 is TGTGCCAGCAGCTTGGAACCGGGACAGGCTGAAGCTTTCTTT. Translated: CASSLEPGQAEAFF.

The CDR3 DNA follows: TGTGCCAGCAGCCAACAGGTGGGGGCTGAAGCTTTCTTT. This codes for CASSQQVGAEAFF. J is TRBJ1-1 and V is TRBV2; tentatively, D is TRBD1 (5 bases). This CDR3 is built from 13 residues. V dropped 6 bases and J dropped 6 bases, with 14 bases sitting between them. Germline assignment: CDR1 SNHLY and CDR2 FYNNEI. Based on the CDR3 plus reference TRBV2 and TRBJ1-1, the full variable domain is EPEVTQTPSHQVTQMGQEVILRCVPISNHLYFYWYRQILGQKVEFLVSFYNNEISEKSEIFDDQFSVERPDGSNFTLKIRSTKLEDSAMYFCASSQQVGAEAFFGQGTRLTVV.

This clonotype has at least ten counts. The CDR3 here is CASSRPEGQETQYF. Here the CDR3 DNA reads TGTGCCAGCTCACGGCCAGAGGGACAAGAGACCCAGTACTTC. The V and J genes are TRBV18 and TRBJ2-5; D perhaps matches TRBD2 (5 bases). The V gene's germline CDR1 is KGHSH and CDR2 LQKENI. V was shortened by 4 bases and J by 2 bases, with 11 bases between the two germline ends. The CDR3 spans 14 residues.